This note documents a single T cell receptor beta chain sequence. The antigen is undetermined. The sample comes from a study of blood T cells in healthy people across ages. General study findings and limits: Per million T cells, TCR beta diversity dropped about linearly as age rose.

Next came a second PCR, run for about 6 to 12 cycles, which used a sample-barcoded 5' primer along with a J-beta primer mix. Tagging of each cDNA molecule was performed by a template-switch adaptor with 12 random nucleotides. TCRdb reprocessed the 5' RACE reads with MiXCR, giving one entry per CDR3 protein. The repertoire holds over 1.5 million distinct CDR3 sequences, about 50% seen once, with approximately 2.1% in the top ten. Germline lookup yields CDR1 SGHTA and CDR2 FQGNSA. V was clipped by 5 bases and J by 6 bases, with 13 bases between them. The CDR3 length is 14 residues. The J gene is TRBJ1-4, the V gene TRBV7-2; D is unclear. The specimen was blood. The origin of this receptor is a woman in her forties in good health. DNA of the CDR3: TGTGCCAGCAGCCTCAAGGGTAGTTATGAAAAACTGTTTTTT. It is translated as CASSLKGSYEKLFF.